These 25 T cell receptor beta chains share one sample of origin, sequenced in a study of vaccination and CD4 T cells after COVID-19. The Oncomine TCR Beta short-read assay sequenced DNA from cultured CD4+ T cells. Each CDR3 protein is one row after TCRdb ran MiXCR on the PCR reads. The data contain 15,000 to 20,000 distinct CDR3 sequences, 58% of them singletons. Treatment specified: roughly 11-day PBMC culture with coronavirus spike peptide pools or control peptides (ViraFEST assay). What these receptors recognize is not known. This sample comprised CD4+ T cells from blood, cultured in vitro, obtained before SARS-CoV-2 vaccination. The source of these receptors is a human donor who had recovered from COVID-19.

This sequence joins TRBV2 and TRBJ1-6; D not certain. V was pared by 8 bases and J by 9 bases, with 8 bases between. The CDR3 consists of 11 residues. Germline CDR1 reads SNHLY; CDR2 reads FYNNEI. CDR3 bases: TGTGCCAGCCAATCGGGTTCACCCCTCCACTTT. This codes for CASQSGSPLHF.

The chain carries TRBV6-2 or TRBV6-3 and TRBJ2-1, with D tentatively TRBD2 (5 bases). Germline values: CDR1 MNHEY, CDR2 SVGEGT. This CDR3 is built from 13 residues. Deletions cut 8 bases from V and 6 bases from J, with 14 bases between. The CDR3: CASANTAGNEQFF. The CDR3 bases are TGTGCCAGCGCTAATACGGCGGGCAATGAGCAGTTCTTC.

This clonotype turned up a few times. This sequence joins TRBV11-2 and TRBJ1-3, with no clear D. Germline-derived CDR1 and CDR2 are SGHAT and FQNNGV. Trimming cost V 5 bases and J 4 bases, with 3 bases left between them. The CDR3 is 11 amino acids. The CDR3 DNA reads as TGTGCCAGCAGCCAAGGAAACACCATATATTTT. It specifies CASSQGNTIYF.

The gene calls are TRBV7-2 and TRBJ2-7; possibly TRBD1 for D (5 bases). The germline V gene encodes CDR1 SGHTA and CDR2 FQGNSA. This CDR3 has 11 residues. Trimming took off 1 base at V and 13 bases at J, with 11 bases between the two ends. CDR3 in DNA: TGTGCCAGCAGCTTAGAATACGACAGATACTTC. This encodes CASSLEYDRYF.

CDR3 sequence reads: CAWSWDGNQPQHF. DNA for the CDR3: TGTGCCTGGAGTTGGGACGGCAATCAGCCCCAGCATTTT. The genes are TRBV30 and TRBJ1-5; perhaps TRBD1 as D (5 bases). CDR3 length equals 13 residues. Per the germline V gene, CDR1 is GTSNPN and CDR2 is SVGIG (reference sequence). V was cut by 2 bases and J by 2 bases, with 7 bases left in between. The entire variable domain, with the rest obtained from reference TRBV30 and TRBJ1-5, is as follows: SQTIHQWPATLVQPVGSPLSLECTVEGTSNPNLYWYRQAAGRGLQLLFYSVGIGQISSEVPQNLSASRPQDRQFILSSKKLLLSDSGFYLCAWSWDGNQPQHFGDGTRLSIL.

This clonotype was seen a few times. V is TRBV20-1 and J is TRBJ2-3, with 9 bases that match TRBD1. J was trimmed by 1 base and V by 6 bases; bases with no gene match: 8. The CDR3 spans 15 residues. Germline V gene lookup returns CDR1 DFQATT and CDR2 SNEGSKA (reference sequence). As DNA, the CDR3 is TGCAGTGCAACCCGGGACAGGGATGGCACAGATACGCAGTATTTT. Translated, it gives CSATRDRDGTDTQYF.

CDR3 in amino acids: CASSPYSGNTIYF. The CDR3 nucleotides are TGTGCCAGCAGCCCCTACTCTGGAAACACCATATATTTT. The chain combines TRBV7-2 with TRBJ1-3; unclear D gene. The CDR3 sequence is 13 residues long. Trimming cost V 5 bases and J 0 bases, with 5 bases left between them. Germline-derived CDR1 and CDR2 are SGHTA and FQGNSA.

The chain links TRBV5-4 to TRBJ1-2; 9 bases agree with TRBD1. V shed 4 bases, J shed 5 bases, and the junction held 9 bases outside the gene matches. The germline gives CDR1 SGHNT, CDR2 YYREEE (reference sequence). The CDR3 loop spans 15 amino acids. The CDR3 region has the DNA TGTGCCAGCAGCCCTAGGGACAGGGTTTCTTATGGCTACACCTTC. This translates into CASSPRDRVSYGYTF.

The chain carries TRBV27 and TRBJ2-3, with 9 positions matching TRBD2. This CDR3 region has 21 residues. Germline V CDR1 and CDR2: MNHEY, SMNVEV (reference sequence). V shed 0 bases, J shed 3 bases, and the junction held 19 bases outside the gene matches. The CDR3 is CASSLSPPMTGGGRGTDTQYF. The CDR3 DNA reads as TGTGCCAGCAGTTTATCTCCCCCTATGACTGGTGGCGGGAGGGGAACAGATACGCAGTATTTT.

This rearrangement joins TRBV28 to TRBJ2-2; D not certain. The CDR3 is 14 amino acids. CDR1 MDHEN and CDR2 SYDVKM come from the germline V gene. V lost 7 bases to trimming and J lost 1 base, with 10 bases between them. The CDR3 nucleotides read TGTGCCAGCACCATGGCTCTGAACACCGGGGAGCTGTTTTTT. Amino acid sequence: CASTMALNTGELFF. The full variable domain, completed using reference TRBV28 and TRBJ2-2, is DVKVTQSSRYLVKRTGEKVFLECVQDMDHENMFWYRQDPGLGLRLIYFSYDVKMKEKGDIPEGYSVSREKKERFSLILESASTNQTSMYLCASTMALNTGELFFGEGSRLTVL.

V is TRBV6-1 and J is TRBJ2-2; 9 nucleotides match TRBD1. The CDR3 is 15 residues long. The trim removed 1 base at V and 3 bases at J, leaving 0 bases unmatched. CDR1 MNHNS and CDR2 SASEGT come from the germline V gene. CDR3: CASSEGTGDTGELFF. CDR3 DNA: TGTGCCAGCAGTGAAGGGACAGGGGACACCGGGGAGCTGTTTTTT.

CDR3 loop: CASSLMGQGIDEQYF. Written as DNA, the CDR3 is TGTGCCAGCAGCTTAATGGGACAGGGCATTGACGAGCAGTACTTC. The rearrangement joins TRBV7-2 to TRBJ2-7; 9 bases fit TRBD1. This CDR3 spans 15 amino acids. V was pared by 2 bases and J by 5 bases, with 7 bases of the junction left unmatched. Germline CDR1 reads SGHTA; CDR2 reads FQGNSA.

The chain employs TRBV5-4 and TRBJ2-3, with a weak D call TRBD2 (6 bases). Germline V gene sequence: CDR1 SGHNT, CDR2 YYREEE (reference sequence). The germline V and J ends were trimmed by 3 bases and 6 bases, with 23 bases remaining between them. The CDR3 consists of 17 residues. The CDR3 nucleotides read TGTGCCAGCAGCTCACTTAGCGGAGGCCTGAAGCCGGATACGCAGTATTTT. It codes for CASSSLSGGLKPDTQYF. The whole variable domain, remainder taken from reference TRBV5-4 and TRBJ2-3, is ETGVTQSPTHLIKTRGQQVTLRCSSQSGHNTVSWYQQALGQGPQFIFQYYREEENGRGNFPPRFSGLQFPNYSSELNVNALELDDSALYLCASSSLSGGLKPDTQYFGPGTRLTVL.

This sequence joins TRBV6-2 or TRBV6-3 and TRBJ1-5; no reliable D call. The V and J ends lost 0 bases and 10 bases respectively, with 22 bases between them. The CDR3 has 17 amino acids. Germline V CDR1 and CDR2: MNHEY, SVGEGT. The CDR3 DNA is TGTGCCAGCAGTTACTCGAATATCCGACATCCTAGGGAACCCCAGCATTTT. Its translation is CASSYSNIRHPREPQHF.

The sample holds a few counts of this clonotype. This sequence joins TRBV28 and TRBJ1-5; D uncertain. Between the trimmed V and J ends, which lost 3 bases and 0 bases, there was a span of 6 bases. This CDR3 is built from 14 residues. Per the germline V gene, CDR1 is MDHEN and CDR2 is SYDVKM. The CDR3 DNA reads as TGTGCCAGCAGTTTGCGGGGTAGCAATCAGCCCCAGCATTTT. Translating it yields CASSLRGSNQPQHF.

This clonotype ranks as medium-sized. This chain joins TRBV15 and TRBJ2-1; D is unclear. From germline, CDR1 is LNHNV and CDR2 YYDKDF (reference sequence). Trimming removed 0 bases from V and 2 bases from J, with 8 bases in between. This CDR3 region has 15 residues. The CDR3 sequence is CATSRDQTPYNEQFF. CDR3 nucleotides: TGTGCCACCAGCAGAGATCAGACTCCCTACAATGAGCAGTTCTTC.

V and J are TRBV6-1 and TRBJ2-2, with 10 bases identical to TRBD1. The CDR3 consists of 16 residues. Looked up from germline, CDR1 is MNHNS and CDR2 is SASEGT. J was trimmed by 5 bases and V by 5 bases; bases with no gene match: 8. CDR3 region: CASSNRDRGDTGELFF. Here the CDR3 DNA reads TGTGCCAGCAGTAACCGGGACAGGGGTGATACCGGGGAGCTGTTTTTT.

This sequence joins TRBV6-2 or TRBV6-3 and TRBJ2-2, with 11 bases fitting TRBD2. Germline values: CDR1 MNHEY, CDR2 SVGEGT. The CDR3 is 14 amino acids. V trimming: 6 bases; J trimming: 8 bases; junction bases outside the gene matches: 5. The CDR3 DNA reads as TGTGCCAGCAGGTCTAGCGGGAGGAAAGGGGAGCTGTTTTTT. Translation gives CASRSSGRKGELFF.

CDR3 bases: TGTGCCAGCAGCCTCTGGCCTCGCTCGAACACTGAAGCTTTCTTT. It specifies CASSLWPRSNTEAFF. The V and J genes are TRBV5-4 and TRBJ1-1; D is unresolved. The CDR3 length is 15 residues. V was trimmed by 4 bases and J by 1 base, leaving 14 bases between them. CDR1 is SGHNT and CDR2 is YYREEE in the germline V gene (reference sequence).

This clonotype turned up a few times. V usage is TRBV6-2 or TRBV6-3 and J usage is TRBJ2-1; TRBD2 matches 10 bases. Germline V lookup: CDR1 MNHEY, CDR2 SVGEGT. The CDR3 is 16 residues long. After removal of 3 bases from V and 8 bases from J, the junction contained 10 bases not matched to a gene. The CDR3 bases are TGTGCCAGCAGTTATGGGCCTAGCGGGAGTCGGTATGAGCAGTTCTTC. Its translation is CASSYGPSGSRYEQFF.

The CDR3 bases are TGCAGTGCCTCCCTTGCTAGCGGGACCGAGACCCAGTACTTC. Amino acid sequence: CSASLASGTETQYF. This chain links TRBV20-1 with TRBJ2-5, with 9 bases aligning to TRBD2. CDR1 is DFQATT and CDR2 is SNEGSKA in the germline V gene (reference sequence). The junction had 10 bases not matched to a gene; V was cut back by 6 bases and J by 5 bases. The CDR3 covers 14 residues.

The CDR3, as DNA: TGTGCCAGCAGCTTAGGCGGGAGGGCCGCAGAGACCCAGTACTTC. This gives the protein CASSLGGRAAETQYF. The chain is built from TRBV7-8 and TRBJ2-5; 9 nucleotides agree with TRBD2. Germline V CDR1 and CDR2: SGHVS, FQNEAQ. The CDR3 spans 15 residues. The trim removed 1 base at V and 4 bases at J, leaving 4 bases unmatched.

This chain connects TRBV10-3 to TRBJ1-1; D is perhaps TRBD1 (5 bases). The V gene lost 4 bases and the J gene lost 4 bases, with 16 bases spanning the gap. Germline-derived CDR1 and CDR2 are ENHRY and SYGVKD. This CDR3 is built from 15 residues. The CDR3 reads CAISAGGVRGTEAFF. CDR3 sequence (DNA): TGTGCCATCAGTGCGGGGGGGGTCCGGGGCACTGAAGCTTTCTTT.

The J gene is TRBJ2-1, the V gene TRBV10-3; possibly TRBD1 for D (6 bases). CDR1 and CDR2 from the germline V gene are ENHRY and SYGVKD. Trimming stripped 2 bases from V and 5 bases from J, with 7 bases between. CDR3 length: 13 amino acids. CDR3 nucleotide sequence: TGTGCCATCAGTGAGGGACAGAACAATGAGCAGTTCTTC. This encodes CAISEGQNNEQFF.

This chain links TRBV20-1 with TRBJ2-3, with 10 bases lining up with TRBD2. The CDR3 is made up of 16 amino acids. V shed 6 bases, J shed 2 bases, and the junction held 11 bases outside the gene matches. The V gene's germline CDR1 is DFQATT and CDR2 SNEGSKA (reference sequence). CDR3 sequence reads: CSAREVSGRFTDTQYF. CDR3 coding DNA: TGCAGTGCCCGAGAGGTTAGCGGGAGGTTCACAGATACGCAGTATTTT.